The clone carrying this T cell receptor (beta chain) was counted a single time. The antigen is undetermined. TCRdb keeps only in-frame clones here, not all; method: immunoSEQ multiplex PCR. The sample lists about 1.1 million clones, approximately 75% occurring once. This sample stems from a study of shared clonotypes between healthy human individuals. Overall study findings and caveats: Generation probability values for non-shared clonotypes were lower than those for clonotypes shared by all four donors. How much donors shared clonotypes was expected to be affected by sequencing depth.

Trimming took 1 base from V and 4 from J, leaving 17 bases between them. Germline loops: CDR1 MNHEY, CDR2 SMNVEV (reference sequence). This CDR3 has 16 amino acids. This receptor was obtained from a man in his late teens or twenties in good health. Some clones in this sample may be carry-over from other donors' samples. Material for sequencing was memory CD4+ T cells from PBMCs. Subset indicated: CD45RA-negative fraction. V and J are TRBV27 and TRBJ2-7, with D possibly TRBD2 on 6 matching bases. In DNA form, the CDR3 reads TGTGCCAGCAGTTTATGGGTCGGGAGTAGTGGGTACGAGCAGTACTTC. As protein: CASSLWVGSSGYEQYF.